These 5 T cell receptor beta chains share one sample of origin, sequenced in a study of T cells in Graves' hyperthyroidism and ophthalmopathy. Amplified regions were TCR beta CDR3 sequences from RNA transcripts. The TCR CDR3 was amplified in a first-round RT-PCR using the HTBI primer set. MiXCR, run by TCRdb on the multiplex PCR reads, gives a single entry per CDR3 protein. The data contain hundreds of thousands of distinct CDR3 sequences, 12% to 15% of them singletons. Sequenced material: blood. The source of these receptors is a woman between 18 and 29 years old with Graves' hyperthyroidism.

This clonotype was observed at least ten times. The chain links TRBV13 to TRBJ1-2, with TRBD1 identical over 8 bases. Germline CDR1 PRHDT, CDR2 FYEKMQ (reference sequence). J was trimmed by 7 bases and V by 3 bases; bases with no gene match: 13. This CDR3 is built from 16 residues. CDR3 sequence reads: CASSLWARTGYSGYTF. In DNA, the CDR3 is TGTGCCAGCAGCTTGTGGGCCAGGACAGGGTACTCTGGCTACACCTTC. Full variable domain (rest looked up from reference TRBV13 and TRBJ1-2): AAGVIQSPRHLIKEKRETATLKCYPIPRHDTVYWYQQGPGQDPQFLISFYEKMQSDKGSIPDRFSAQQFSDYHSELNMSSLELGDSALYFCASSLWARTGYSGYTFGSGTRLTVV.

This clonotype was picked up a small number of times. The V call is TRBV6-6, the J call TRBJ2-5; the D gene is possibly TRBD2 (5 bases). Germline V gene data show CDR1 as MNHNY and CDR2 as SVGAGI (reference sequence). The CDR3 consists of 14 residues. Trimming removed 3 bases at V and 5 bases at J, with 13 bases between. The CDR3 sequence is CASSYQSSEETQYF. The CDR3 DNA reads TGTGCCAGCAGTTATCAGAGTAGCGAGGAGACCCAGTACTTC.

This clonotype was picked up many times. This sequence joins TRBV28 and TRBJ1-6; 7 bases map to TRBD1. The CDR3 totals 17 residues. Germline V gives CDR1 MDHEN, CDR2 SYDVKM. V was clipped by 2 bases and J by 9 bases; unmatched bases: 13. CDR3 loop: CASSLPAGTVKSSPLHF. CDR3 DNA: TGTGCCAGCAGTTTACCGGCCGGGACAGTAAAGAGTTCACCCCTCCACTTT.

This clonotype was found a few times. The genes are TRBV19 and TRBJ2-7; 8 bases map to TRBD1. Germline values: CDR1 LNHDA, CDR2 SQIVND (reference sequence). The J segment lost 2 bases and the V segment lost 9 bases, leaving 12 bases of the junction unmatched. The CDR3 is 15 residues long. In DNA, the CDR3 is TGTGCCAGCAGATTCACAGGGGGAAGAACCTACGAGCAGTACTTC. It codes for CASRFTGGRTYEQYF.

This clonotype occurred many times. At one end the junction does not follow the germline gene, possibly because of a read error. V usage is TRBV7-2 and J usage is TRBJ2-5; 10 bases agree with TRBD2. Germline CDR1 reads SGHTA; CDR2 reads FQGNSA. The CDR3 is 15 amino acids. Here the CDR3 DNA reads TGTGCCAGCTTGCGCACTAGCGGGATGGGAGAGACCCAATACTTC. Its translation is CASLRTSGMGETQYF.